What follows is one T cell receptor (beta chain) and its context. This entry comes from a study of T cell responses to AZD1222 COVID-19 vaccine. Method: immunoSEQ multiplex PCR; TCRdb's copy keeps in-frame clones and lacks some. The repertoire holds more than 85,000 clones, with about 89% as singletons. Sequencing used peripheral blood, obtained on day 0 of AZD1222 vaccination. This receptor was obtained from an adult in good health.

In nucleotides, the CDR3 is TGTGCCTGGAGACGGGGATTGAACACTGAAGCTTTCTTT. Amino acid sequence: CAWRRGLNTEAFF. The chain employs TRBV30 and TRBJ1-1, with unresolved D. The CDR3 runs to 13 residues. Germline CDR1 and CDR2: GTSNPN and SVGIG (reference sequence). V lost 3 bases and J lost 0, with 8 bases in between.